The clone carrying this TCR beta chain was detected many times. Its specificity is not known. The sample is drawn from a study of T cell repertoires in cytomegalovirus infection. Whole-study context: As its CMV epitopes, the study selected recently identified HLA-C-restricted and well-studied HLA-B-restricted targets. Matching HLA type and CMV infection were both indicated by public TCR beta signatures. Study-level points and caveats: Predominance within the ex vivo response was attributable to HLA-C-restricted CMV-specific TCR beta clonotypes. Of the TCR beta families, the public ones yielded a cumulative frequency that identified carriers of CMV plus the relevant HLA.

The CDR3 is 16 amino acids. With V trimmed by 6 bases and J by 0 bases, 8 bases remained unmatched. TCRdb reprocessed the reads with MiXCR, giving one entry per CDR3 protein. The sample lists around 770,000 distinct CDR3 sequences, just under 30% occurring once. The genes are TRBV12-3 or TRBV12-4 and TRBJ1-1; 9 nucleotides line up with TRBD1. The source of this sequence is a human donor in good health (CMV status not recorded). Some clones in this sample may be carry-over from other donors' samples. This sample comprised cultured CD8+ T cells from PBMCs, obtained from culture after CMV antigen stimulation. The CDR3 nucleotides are TGTGCCAGCAGCTCCGGGACAGGGAAAATGAACACTGAAGCTTTCTTT. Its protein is CASSSGTGKMNTEAFF.